The clone carrying this T cell receptor (beta chain) showed up many times. Regions amplified from RNA transcripts were the TCR beta CDR3 regions. First-round RT-PCR with HTBI primers amplified the TCR CDR3 region. One entry per CDR3 protein results from TCRdb running MiXCR on the multiplex PCR reads. The sample consists of approximately 400,000 distinct CDR3 sequences, roughly 14% of them appearing once. The sample originates from a study of T cells in Graves' hyperthyroidism and ophthalmopathy. Trimming cost V 8 bases and J 2 bases; bases outside gene matches: 4. The CDR3 is made up of 14 amino acids. Germline V lookup: CDR1 LGHDT, CDR2 YNNKEL (reference sequence).

The clonotype was recovered from a young woman with Graves' hyperthyroidism. The specimen was blood. The genes are TRBV3-1 and TRBJ2-4; TRBD1 matches at 9 bases. CDR3 DNA sequence: TGTGCCAGCGAACAGGGGGCTTCCAAAAACATTCAGTACTTC. Encoded protein: CASEQGASKNIQYF.